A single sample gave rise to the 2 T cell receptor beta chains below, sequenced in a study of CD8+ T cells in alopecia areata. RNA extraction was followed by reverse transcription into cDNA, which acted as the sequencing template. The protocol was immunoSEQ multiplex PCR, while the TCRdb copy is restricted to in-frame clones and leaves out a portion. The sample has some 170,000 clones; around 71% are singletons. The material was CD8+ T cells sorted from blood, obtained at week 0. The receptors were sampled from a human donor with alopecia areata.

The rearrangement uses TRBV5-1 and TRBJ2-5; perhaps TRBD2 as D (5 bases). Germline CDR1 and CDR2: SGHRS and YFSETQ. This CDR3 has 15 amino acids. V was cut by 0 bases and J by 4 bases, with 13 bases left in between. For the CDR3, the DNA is TGCGCCAGCAGCTTGGCAACGGGGATCCCAGAGACCCAGTACTTC. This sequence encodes CASSLATGIPETQYF.

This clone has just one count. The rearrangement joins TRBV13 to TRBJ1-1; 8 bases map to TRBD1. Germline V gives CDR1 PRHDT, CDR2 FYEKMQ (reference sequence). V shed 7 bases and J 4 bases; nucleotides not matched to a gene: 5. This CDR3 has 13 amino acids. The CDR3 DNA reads TGTGCCAGCACGCAGGGGGCGAGCACTGAAGCTTTCTTT. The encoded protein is CASTQGASTEAFF.